A single T cell receptor beta chain is shown here with its context. This sample stems from a study of shared clonotypes between healthy human individuals. CDR3 length equals 15 residues. The germline V gene has CDR1 LNHDA and CDR2 SQIVND (reference sequence). V lost 0 bases and J lost 3, with 11 bases in between. TCRdb's copy holds only in-frame clones and misses some; the assay was immunoSEQ multiplex PCR. The table includes 900,000 to 1,200,000 clones, roughly 74% detected once. The chain carries TRBV19 and TRBJ1-2; a weak D match, TRBD1 (5 bases). The specimen was memory CD4+ T cells from PBMCs. Sample subset: CD45RA-negative fraction. The origin of this receptor is a man younger than 35 in good health. Some clones in this sample may be carry-over from other donors' samples. CDR3 region: CASSIDRPGHYGYTF. In DNA, the CDR3 is TGTGCCAGTAGTATAGATCGTCCGGGACACTATGGCTACACCTTC.